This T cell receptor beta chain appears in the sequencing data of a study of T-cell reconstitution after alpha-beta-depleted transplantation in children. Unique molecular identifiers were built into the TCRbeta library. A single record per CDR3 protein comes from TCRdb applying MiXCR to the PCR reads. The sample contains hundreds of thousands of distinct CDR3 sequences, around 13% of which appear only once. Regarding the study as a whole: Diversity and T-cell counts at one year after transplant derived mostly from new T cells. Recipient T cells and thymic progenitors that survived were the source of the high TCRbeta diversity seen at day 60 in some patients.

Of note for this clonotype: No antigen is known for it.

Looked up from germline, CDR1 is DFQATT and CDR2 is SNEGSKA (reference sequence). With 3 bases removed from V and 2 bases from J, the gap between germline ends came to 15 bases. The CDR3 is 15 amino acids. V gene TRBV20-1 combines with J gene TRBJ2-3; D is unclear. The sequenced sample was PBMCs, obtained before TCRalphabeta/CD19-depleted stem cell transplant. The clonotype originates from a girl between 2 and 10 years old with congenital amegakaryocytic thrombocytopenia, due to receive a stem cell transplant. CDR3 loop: CSASFPTGNTDTQYF. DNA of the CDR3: TGCAGTGCTAGTTTCCCGACTGGAAACACAGATACGCAGTATTTT.